This T cell receptor (beta chain) came from a study of OX40 agonist ivuxolimab in advanced cancers. Study-level background: Patients were treated with ivuxolimab, an agonistic anti-OX40 (CD134) antibody.

The data were produced by immunoSEQ multiplex PCR, yet TCRdb's version contains in-frame clones alone and is incomplete. The table has tens of thousands of clones, approximately 86% seen once. Germline CDR1 reads LGHNA; CDR2 reads YSLEER. V dropped 1 base and J dropped 6 bases, with 8 bases sitting between them. The CDR3 loop spans 13 amino acids. The TCR originated in an adult with an advanced solid tumor such as melanoma, head and neck, liver or kidney cancer. This material consisted of CD4+ or CD8+ T cells sorted from blood, taken in a trial of the OX40 agonist ivuxolimab. The chain couples TRBV4-3 to TRBJ2-3; D call uncertain. CDR3 region: CASSQVRWDTQYF. DNA of the CDR3: TGCGCCAGCAGCCAAGTAAGGTGGGATACGCAGTATTTT.